The rows below give T cell receptor beta chains drawn from one sample of a study of healthy donors' naive CD4 and CD8 T cells. One entry per CDR3 protein results from TCRdb running MiXCR on the reads. The sample contains approximately 180,000 distinct CDR3 sequences, about four fifths of which appear only once. The specimen was naive CD4+ and CD8+ T cells sorted from blood, pooled from several donors. The receptors shown here come from a pool of human donors in good health; the sample pools cells from several healthy donors. CDR3s include the opening cysteine and the closing phenylalanine or tryptophan. A D gene is named only where the DNA matches it firmly. Clone size is shown for a subset of rows, as once, few, many or a class of expanded clone.

j_gene | d_gene | v_gene | abundance | CDR3nt | CDR3aa
TRBJ2-1 | - | TRBV19 | once | TGTGCCAGTAGTTCGGGTAACTACTACAATGAGCAGTTCTTC | CASSSGNYYNEQFF
TRBJ1-1 | - | TRBV5-4 | - | TGTGCCAGCAGCTCAGGCGGGGGTGGAGGTTACACTGAAGCTTTCTTT | CASSSGGGGGYTEAFF
TRBJ1-2 | - | TRBV19 | - | TGTGCCAGTGGGGAGGTTGCCGCGCCTAACTATGGCTACACCTTC | CASGEVAAPNYGYTF
TRBJ2-7 | - | TRBV5-1 | - | TGCGCCAGCAGCCAGGGGCGGGAGACCGAGCAGTACTTC | CASSQGRETEQYF
TRBJ2-5 | - | TRBV29-1 | few | TGCAGCGTTGTTCAGGAGGCGGAGACCCAGTACTTC | CSVVQEAETQYF
TRBJ2-7 | TRBD2 | TRBV4-3 | - | TGCGCCAGCAGCCAAGGAATTAGCGGGGGGGCTGGCACCTACGAGCAGTACTTC | CASSQGISGGAGTYEQYF
TRBJ1-3 | TRBD1 | TRBV29-1 | few | TGCAGCGTTGTGGGACAGCTCGGAAACACCATATATTTT | CSVVGQLGNTIYF
TRBJ2-3 | TRBD1 | TRBV18 | - | TGTGCCAGCTCACCGCAACAGGGGGCTGATACGCAGTATTTT | CASSPQQGADTQYF
TRBJ1-2 | TRBD1 | TRBV5-1 | - | TGCGCCAGCAGCAGAGGACGACAGGGAGCTACCTTC | CASSRGRQGATF
TRBJ2-3 | - | TRBV29-1 | - | TGCAGCGTTGAGAGACCGGACTCTCCGGGAGATACGCAGTATTTT | CSVERPDSPGDTQYF
TRBJ1-2 | - | TRBV27 | - | TGTGCCAGCAGCGCCCTTGGCGGGGCAAACTATGGCTACACCTTC | CASSALGGANYGYTF
TRBJ2-7 | - | TRBV30 | - | TGTGCCTGGAGCTTAAGAGGTCCCGGCGAGCAGTACTTC | CAWSLRGPGEQYF
TRBJ2-1 | - | TRBV19 | few | TGTGCCAGTAGTAGCGGGCATACCAATGAGCAGTTCTTC | CASSSGHTNEQFF
TRBJ2-3 | - | TRBV29-1 | - | TGCAGCGTTGGGCAGGGGAACACAGATACGCAGTATTTT | CSVGQGNTDTQYF
TRBJ1-2 | - | TRBV10-3 | once | TGTGCCATACCGGGACGACAAAACTATGGCTACACCTTC | CAIPGRQNYGYTF
TRBJ2-7 | TRBD1 | TRBV29-1 | - | TGCAGCGGCTCGACCGGGACAGGGGATAACGAGCAGTACTTC | CSGSTGTGDNEQYF
TRBJ2-3 | TRBD2 | TRBV19 | - | TGTGCCAGTACACTAGCGGGGAAAACAGATACGCAGTATTTT | CASTLAGKTDTQYF
TRBJ1-2 | TRBD1 | TRBV29-1 | - | TGCAGCGTTGGCCCGGACAGGCGAAACTATGGCTACACCTTC | CSVGPDRRNYGYTF
TRBJ2-7 | TRBD1 | TRBV19 | - | TGTGCCACCTCGGACAGGATCTACGAGCAGTACTTC | CATSDRIYEQYF
TRBJ2-1 | - | TRBV29-1 | - | TGCAGCGTTGAACCTCACAATGAGCAGTTCTTC | CSVEPHNEQFF
TRBJ2-4 | - | TRBV11-2 | - | TGTGCCAGCAGCTTAGTTCCGACATCACCTGACATTCAGTACTTC | CASSLVPTSPDIQYF
TRBJ2-1 | TRBD2 | TRBV29-1 | - | TGCAGCGTTGACGGGGGGACTAGCGGGGTTTTCAATGAGCAGTTCTTC | CSVDGGTSGVFNEQFF
TRBJ2-1 | TRBD1 | TRBV6-6 | - | TGTGCCAGCAGTTACCGTCGGGACAGGGGATTGTATAATGAGCAGTTCTTC | CASSYRRDRGLYNEQFF
TRBJ2-1 | - | TRBV19 | - | TGTGCCAGTAGTATAGCCCCCGGACGTGAAAATGAGCAGTTCTTC | CASSIAPGRENEQFF
TRBJ1-5 | - | TRBV27 | - | TGTGCCAGCAGTTTACAGGGTACCAATCAGCCCCAGCATTTT | CASSLQGTNQPQHF
TRBJ2-6 | - | TRBV30 | - | TGTGCCTGGCTTTCGCGGCTCTCTGGGGCCAACGTCCTGACTTTC | CAWLSRLSGANVLTF
TRBJ2-7 | TRBD1 | TRBV18 | - | TGTGCCAGCTACGGGACAGGGCAGAACTACGAGCAGTACTTC | CASYGTGQNYEQYF
TRBJ1-2 | - | TRBV29-1 | - | TGCAGCGTTGAAGAGGAGGGGACCACCTGGAACTATGGCTACACCTTC | CSVEEEGTTWNYGYTF
TRBJ2-5 | TRBD2 | TRBV12-3/TRBV12-4 | - | TGTGCCAGCAGTCGCACTAGCGGGGGTTTCGAGACCCAGTACTTC | CASSRTSGGFETQYF
TRBJ1-2 | - | TRBV24-1 | - | TGTGCCACCAGTGTACACAGCAACTATGGCTACACCTTC | CATSVHSNYGYTF
TRBJ2-3 | TRBD2 | TRBV29-1 | - | TGCAGCTCAAGGACTAGCGGGAGGACAGATACGCAGTATTTT | CSSRTSGRTDTQYF
TRBJ1-1 | - | TRBV29-1 | - | TGCAGCGTTGACCTCCTAGGGATGAACACTGAAGCTTTCTTT | CSVDLLGMNTEAFF
TRBJ2-7 | - | TRBV29-1 | - | TGCAGCGTTAGAAAGGGGGCCTACGAGCAGTACTTC | CSVRKGAYEQYF
TRBJ2-7 | TRBD1 | TRBV29-1 | - | TGCAGCGTTGATGAGGGGGCCTCAGCCGAGCAGTACTTC | CSVDEGASAEQYF
TRBJ2-5 | TRBD2 | TRBV27 | - | TGTGCCAGCAGTTTAACCCTAGCGGACCAAGAGACCCAGTACTTC | CASSLTLADQETQYF
TRBJ1-2 | TRBD1 | TRBV7-2 | - | TGTGCCAGCAGCTTAGGACAGGGGGCCCCCTATGGCTACACCTTC | CASSLGQGAPYGYTF
TRBJ1-1 | - | TRBV19 | once | TGTGCCAGTAGTCCACCGGGGCTACCGAACACTGAAGCTTTCTTT | CASSPPGLPNTEAFF
TRBJ2-1 | - | TRBV6-5 | - | TGTGCCAGCAGTTACCTAAGCGGCCAAGCCCACAATGAGCAGTTCTTC | CASSYLSGQAHNEQFF
TRBJ2-3 | TRBD2 | TRBV6-5 | few | TGTGCCAGCAGTTACTCGGGCGGACTAGCCCCGGGCACAGATACGCAGTATTTT | CASSYSGGLAPGTDTQYF